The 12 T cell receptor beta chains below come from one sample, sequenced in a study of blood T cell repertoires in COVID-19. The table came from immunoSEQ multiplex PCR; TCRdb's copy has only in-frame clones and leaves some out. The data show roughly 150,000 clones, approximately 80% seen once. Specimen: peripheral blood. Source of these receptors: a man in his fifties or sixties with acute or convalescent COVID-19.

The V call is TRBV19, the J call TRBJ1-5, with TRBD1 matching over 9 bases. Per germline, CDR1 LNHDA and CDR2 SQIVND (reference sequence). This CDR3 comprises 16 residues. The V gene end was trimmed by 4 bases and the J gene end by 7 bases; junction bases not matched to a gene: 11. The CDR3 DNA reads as TGTGCCAGTAGTACCCCGGGACAGGGTAACCCCCAGCCCCAGCATTTT. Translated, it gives CASSTPGQGNPQPQHF.

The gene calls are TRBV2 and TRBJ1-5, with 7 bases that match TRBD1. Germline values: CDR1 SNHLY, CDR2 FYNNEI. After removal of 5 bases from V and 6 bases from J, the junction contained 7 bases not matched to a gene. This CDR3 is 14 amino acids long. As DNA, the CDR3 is TGTGCCAGCAGTACAGGGGTGTGGGGTCAGCCCCAGCATTTT. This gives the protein CASSTGVWGQPQHF.

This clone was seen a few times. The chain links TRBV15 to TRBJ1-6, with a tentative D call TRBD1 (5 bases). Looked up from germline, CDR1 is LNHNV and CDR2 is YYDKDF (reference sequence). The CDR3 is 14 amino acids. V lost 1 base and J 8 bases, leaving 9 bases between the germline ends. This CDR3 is CATSRGDSHSPLHF. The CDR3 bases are TGTGCCACCAGCAGAGGTGACAGCCATTCACCCCTCCACTTT.

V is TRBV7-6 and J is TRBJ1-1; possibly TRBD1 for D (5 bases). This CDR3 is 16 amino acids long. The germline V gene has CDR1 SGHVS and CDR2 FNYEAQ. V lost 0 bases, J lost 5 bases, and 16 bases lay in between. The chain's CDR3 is CASSLAPPQGGTEAFF. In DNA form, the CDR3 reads TGTGCCAGCAGCTTAGCCCCCCCTCAGGGTGGGACTGAAGCTTTCTTT.

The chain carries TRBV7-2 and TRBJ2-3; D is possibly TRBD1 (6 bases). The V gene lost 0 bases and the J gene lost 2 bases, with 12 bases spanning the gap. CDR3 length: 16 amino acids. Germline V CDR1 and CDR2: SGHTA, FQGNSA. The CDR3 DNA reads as TGTGCCAGCAGCTTAGCGGGGCCAGGGGTCACAGATACGCAGTATTTT. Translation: CASSLAGPGVTDTQYF.

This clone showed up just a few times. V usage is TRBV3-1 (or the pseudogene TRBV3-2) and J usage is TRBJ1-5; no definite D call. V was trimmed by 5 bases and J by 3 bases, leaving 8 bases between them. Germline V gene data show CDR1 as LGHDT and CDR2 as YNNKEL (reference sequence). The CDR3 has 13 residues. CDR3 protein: CASSRRNNQPQHF. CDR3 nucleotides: TGTGCCAGCAGCAGGAGAAACAATCAGCCCCAGCATTTT.

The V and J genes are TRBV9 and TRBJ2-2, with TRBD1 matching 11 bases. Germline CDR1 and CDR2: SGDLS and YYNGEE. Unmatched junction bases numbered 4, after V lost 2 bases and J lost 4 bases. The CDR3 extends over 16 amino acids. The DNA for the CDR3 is TGTGCCAGCAGCGTGGGGACAGGGGGTTCCACCGGGGAGCTGTTTTTT. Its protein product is CASSVGTGGSTGELFF.

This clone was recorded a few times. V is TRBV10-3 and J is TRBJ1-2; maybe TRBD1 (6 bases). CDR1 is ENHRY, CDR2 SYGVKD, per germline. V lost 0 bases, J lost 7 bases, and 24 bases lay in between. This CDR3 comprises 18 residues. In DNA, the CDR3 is TGTGCCATCAGTGAGTCGGAATTAGACAGGACGGTCGATACTGGCTACACCTTC. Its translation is CAISESELDRTVDTGYTF.

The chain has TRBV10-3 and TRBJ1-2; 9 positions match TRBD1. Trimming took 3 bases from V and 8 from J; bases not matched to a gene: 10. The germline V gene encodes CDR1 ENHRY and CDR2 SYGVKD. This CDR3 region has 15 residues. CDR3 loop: CAISDPGQGIIGYTF. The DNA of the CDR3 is TGTGCCATCAGTGATCCTGGACAGGGGATAATAGGCTACACCTTC.

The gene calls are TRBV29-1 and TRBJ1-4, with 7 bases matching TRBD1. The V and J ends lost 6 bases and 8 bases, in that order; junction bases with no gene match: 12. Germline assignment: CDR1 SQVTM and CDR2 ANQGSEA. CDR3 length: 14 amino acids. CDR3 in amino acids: CSVPSTPRGEKLFF. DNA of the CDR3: TGCAGCGTCCCTTCGACACCCAGGGGGGAAAAACTGTTTTTT.

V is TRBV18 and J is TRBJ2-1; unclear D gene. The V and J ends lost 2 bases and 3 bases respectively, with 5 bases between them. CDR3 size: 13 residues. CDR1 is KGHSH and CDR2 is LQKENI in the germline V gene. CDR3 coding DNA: TGTGCCAGCTCACCAAACTACTACAATGAGCAGTTCTTC. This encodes CASSPNYYNEQFF. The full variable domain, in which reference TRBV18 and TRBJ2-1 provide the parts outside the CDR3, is NAGVMQNPRHLVRRRGQEARLRCSPMKGHSHVYWYRQLPEEGLKFMVYLQKENIIDESGMPKERFSAEFPKEGPSILRIQQVVRGDSAAYFCASSPNYYNEQFFGPGTRLTVL.

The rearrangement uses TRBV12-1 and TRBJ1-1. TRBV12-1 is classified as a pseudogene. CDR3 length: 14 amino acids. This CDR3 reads CASSFVKDSGEAFF. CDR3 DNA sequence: TGTGCCAGCAGCTTTGTTAAAGACTCCGGTGAAGCTTTCTTT.